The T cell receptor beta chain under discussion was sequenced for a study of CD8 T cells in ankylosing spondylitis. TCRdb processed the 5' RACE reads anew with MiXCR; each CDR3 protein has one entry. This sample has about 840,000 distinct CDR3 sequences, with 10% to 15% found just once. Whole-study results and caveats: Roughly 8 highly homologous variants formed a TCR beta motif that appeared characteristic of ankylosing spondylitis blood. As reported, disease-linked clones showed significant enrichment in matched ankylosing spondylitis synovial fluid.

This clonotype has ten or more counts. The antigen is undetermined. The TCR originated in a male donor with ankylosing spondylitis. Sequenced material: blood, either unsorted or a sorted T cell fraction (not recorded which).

The CDR3 DNA sequence: TGCGCCAGCAGCCAAGAGTGGACAACTCACCTACCCTATGGCTACACCTTC. Protein product: CASSQEWTTHLPYGYTF. The chain combines TRBV4-3 with TRBJ1-2; weak D call: TRBD1 (5 bases). Germline V CDR1 and CDR2: LGHNA, YSLEER. The length of the CDR3 is 17 residues. V was clipped by 0 bases and J by 4 bases, with 18 bases between them.